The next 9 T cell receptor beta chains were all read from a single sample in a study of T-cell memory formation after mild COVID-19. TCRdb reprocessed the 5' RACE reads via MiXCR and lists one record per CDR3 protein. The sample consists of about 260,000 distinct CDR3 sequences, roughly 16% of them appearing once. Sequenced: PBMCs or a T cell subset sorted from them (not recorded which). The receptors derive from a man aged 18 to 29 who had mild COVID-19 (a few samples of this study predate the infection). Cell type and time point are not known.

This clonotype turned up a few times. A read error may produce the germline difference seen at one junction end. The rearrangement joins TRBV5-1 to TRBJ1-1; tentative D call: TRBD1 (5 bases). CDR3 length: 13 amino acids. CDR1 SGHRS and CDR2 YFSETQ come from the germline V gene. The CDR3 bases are TGCGCCAGTAGCTCCCGGACGGGGCCTGAAGCTTTCTTT. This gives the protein CASSSRTGPEAFF.

CDR3 sequence reads: CSARGPEQGAWETQYF. The CDR3 coding sequence is TGCAGTGCTAGAGGCCCGGAACAGGGGGCTTGGGAGACCCAGTACTTC. J is TRBJ2-5 and V is TRBV20-1, with 9 bases matching TRBD1. Germline CDR1 reads DFQATT; CDR2 reads SNEGSKA (reference sequence). The CDR3 runs to 16 residues. V lost 1 base to trimming and J lost 5 bases; unmatched junction nucleotides: 11.

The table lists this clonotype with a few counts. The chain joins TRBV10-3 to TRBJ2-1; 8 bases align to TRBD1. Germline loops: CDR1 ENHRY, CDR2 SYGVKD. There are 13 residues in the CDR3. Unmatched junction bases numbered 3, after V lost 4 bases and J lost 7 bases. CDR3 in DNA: TGTGCCATCAGTGGGACAGGGAGGAATGAGCAGTTCTTC. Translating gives CAISGTGRNEQFF.

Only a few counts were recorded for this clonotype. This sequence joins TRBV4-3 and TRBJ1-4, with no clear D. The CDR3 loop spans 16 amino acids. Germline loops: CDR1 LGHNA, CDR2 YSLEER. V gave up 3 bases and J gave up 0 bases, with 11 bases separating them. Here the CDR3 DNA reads TGCGCCAGCAGCCAGCGTACCGGAGCAACTAATGAAAAACTGTTTTTT. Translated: CASSQRTGATNEKLFF.

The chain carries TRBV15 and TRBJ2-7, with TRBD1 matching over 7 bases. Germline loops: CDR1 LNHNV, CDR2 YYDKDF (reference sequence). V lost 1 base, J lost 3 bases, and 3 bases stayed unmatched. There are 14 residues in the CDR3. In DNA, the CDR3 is TGTGCCACCAGCAGAGGCGCAGGGGGCTACGAGCAGTACTTC. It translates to CATSRGAGGYEQYF. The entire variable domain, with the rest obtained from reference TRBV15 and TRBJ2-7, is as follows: DAMVIQNPRYQVTQFGKPVTLSCSQTLNHNVMYWYQQKSSQAPKLLFHYYDKDFNNEADTPDNFQSRRPNTSFCFLDIRSPGLGDTAMYLCATSRGAGGYEQYFGPGTRLTVT.

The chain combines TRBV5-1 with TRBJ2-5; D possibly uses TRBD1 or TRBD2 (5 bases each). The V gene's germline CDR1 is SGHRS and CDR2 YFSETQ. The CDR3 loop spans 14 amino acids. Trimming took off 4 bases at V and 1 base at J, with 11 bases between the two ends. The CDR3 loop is CASSPEGPQETQYF. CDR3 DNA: TGCGCCAGCAGCCCCGAGGGGCCCCAAGAGACCCAGTACTTC. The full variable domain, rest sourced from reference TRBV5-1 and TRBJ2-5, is KAGVTQTPRYLIKTRGQQVTLSCSPISGHRSVSWYQQTPGQGLQFLFEYFSETQRNKGNFPGRFSGRQFSNSRSEMNVSTLELGDSALYLCASSPEGPQETQYFGPGTRLLVL.

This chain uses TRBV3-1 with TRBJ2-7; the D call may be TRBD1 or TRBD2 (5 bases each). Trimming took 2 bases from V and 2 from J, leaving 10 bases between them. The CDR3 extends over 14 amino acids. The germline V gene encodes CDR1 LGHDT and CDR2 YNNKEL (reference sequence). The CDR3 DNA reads TGTGCCAGCAGCCAAAACTGGGACGCCTACGAGCAGTACTTC. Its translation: CASSQNWDAYEQYF.

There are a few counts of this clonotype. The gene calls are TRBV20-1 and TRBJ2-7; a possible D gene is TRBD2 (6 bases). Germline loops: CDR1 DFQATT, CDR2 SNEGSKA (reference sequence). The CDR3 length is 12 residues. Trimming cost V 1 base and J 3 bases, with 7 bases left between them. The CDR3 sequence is CSARAEGYEQYF. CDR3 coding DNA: TGCAGTGCTAGAGCGGAGGGCTACGAGCAGTACTTC.

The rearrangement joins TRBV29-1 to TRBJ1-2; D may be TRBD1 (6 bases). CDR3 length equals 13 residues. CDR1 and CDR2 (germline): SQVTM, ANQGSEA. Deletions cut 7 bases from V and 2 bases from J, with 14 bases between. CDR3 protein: CSARKTGNYGYTF. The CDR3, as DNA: TGCAGCGCGCGAAAGACAGGCAACTATGGCTACACCTTC.